This entry lists 28 T cell receptor beta chains sequenced from one sample in a study of T cell changes during pregnancy in multiple sclerosis. Clones were sequenced by immunoSEQ multiplex PCR, and TCRdb holds only the in-frame ones, with some missing. The table lists about 110,000 clones, 90% to 95% of them singletons, with less than 4.5% in the top ten. The input for sequencing was peripheral blood, taken after pregnancy. The receptors shown here come from a female donor with multiple sclerosis, enrolled in a pregnancy study.

The chain has TRBV4-1 and TRBJ1-4; D is possibly TRBD1 (5 bases). This CDR3 is built from 16 residues. V was clipped by 2 bases and J by 7 bases, with 17 bases between them. Germline V gene sequence: CDR1 MGHRA, CDR2 YSYEKL. The CDR3 coding sequence is TGCGCCAGCAGCCAATTGATGTTTAGGGGCGGTGAAAAACTGTTTTTT. Protein product: CASSQLMFRGGEKLFF.

V is TRBV7-8 and J is TRBJ1-1; D gene unclear. V lost 10 bases to trimming and J lost 10 bases, with 22 bases between them. The length of the CDR3 is 13 residues. CDR1 is SGHVS and CDR2 is FQNEAQ in the germline V gene. CDR3 protein: CATTSDSPAAAFF. DNA of the CDR3: TGTGCCACAACGTCGGACTCTCCGGCCGCAGCTTTCTTT.

In regard to this clone: Its ends do not fully match the called genes, so a read error is possible. This rearrangement joins TRBV25-1 to TRBJ2-7; D is perhaps TRBD2 (6 bases). Germline V gene sequence: CDR1 MGHDK, CDR2 SYGVNS. The CDR3 is 12 residues long. CDR3 sequence: CASSGGAGPFIF. CDR3 DNA sequence: TGTGCCAGCAGTGGTGGGGCGGGACCCTTCATCTTC.

The chain links TRBV25-1 to TRBJ1-4, with 10 bases matching TRBD1. The CDR3 extends over 15 amino acids. V dropped 6 bases and J dropped 7; count of bases not matched to a gene: 8. The germline V gene encodes CDR1 MGHDK and CDR2 SYGVNS. The CDR3, as DNA: TGTGCCAGCAGGGAGGGACAGGGGCACGCTGAAAAACTGTTTTTT. It yields the protein CASREGQGHAEKLFF.

The rearrangement links TRBV6-5 to TRBJ2-5, with 9 bases fitting TRBD1. With 4 bases clipped from V and 3 bases from J, the junction kept 6 bases outside the gene matches. The CDR3 contains 15 residues. Germline V gene sequence: CDR1 MNHEY, CDR2 SVGAGI. CDR3 loop: CASSSIRTGEETQYF. CDR3 sequence (DNA): TGTGCCAGCAGTTCCATCCGGACAGGGGAAGAGACCCAGTACTTC.

The rearrangement uses TRBV19 and TRBJ1-5; TRBD1 matches at 7 bases. Unmatched junction bases numbered 10, after V lost 5 bases and J lost 3 bases. Germline lookup yields CDR1 LNHDA and CDR2 SQIVND (reference sequence). The length of the CDR3 is 16 residues. The CDR3 region is CASSWRGQRNNQPQHF. The CDR3 DNA is TGTGCCAGTAGTTGGAGGGGGCAACGTAACAATCAGCCCCAGCATTTT.

V usage is TRBV7-6 and J usage is TRBJ1-1; 10 bases line up with TRBD1. CDR1 and CDR2 (germline): SGHVS, FNYEAQ. V was pared by 5 bases and J by 3 bases, with 9 bases of the junction left unmatched. This CDR3 is built from 16 residues. CDR3 sequence (DNA): TGTGCCAGCAGCCCGAGACAGGGGGCGAGGTACACTGAAGCTTTCTTT. Translating gives CASSPRQGARYTEAFF.

On this clone: The junction shows a germline mismatch at one end, possibly a read error. V and J are TRBV7-7 and TRBJ1-1; perhaps TRBD1 as D (6 bases). The length of the CDR3 is 13 residues. CDR1 is SSHAT, CDR2 FNYEAQ, per germline (reference sequence). CDR3 residues: CASSFQQGTEAFF. The CDR3, as DNA: TGTGCTAGCAGCTTCCAACAGGGCACTGAAGCTTTCTTT. Full variable domain (rest looked up from reference TRBV7-7 and TRBJ1-1): GAGVSQSPRYKVTKRGQDVTLRCDPISSHATLYWYQQALGQGPEFLTYFNYEAQPDKSGLPSDRFSAERPEGSISTLTIQRTEQRDSAMYRCASSFQQGTEAFFGQGTRLTVV.

This chain uses TRBV20-1 with TRBJ1-1; D is undetermined. Germline V gene sequence: CDR1 DFQATT, CDR2 SNEGSKA (reference sequence). The ends were cut back, 7 bases at V and 1 base at J, with 7 bases in the middle. The CDR3 consists of 11 residues. The CDR3 region is CSVKQNTEAFF. The DNA of the CDR3 is TGCAGTGTCAAACAGAACACTGAAGCTTTCTTT.

The V call is TRBV25-1, the J call TRBJ2-7; D may be TRBD1 (7 bases). V dropped 6 bases and J dropped 2 bases, with 14 bases sitting between them. In germline, CDR1 is MGHDK, CDR2 SYGVNS. The CDR3 length is 14 residues. The CDR3 nucleotides are TGTGCCAGCAGGCGGGACAGCTCCCCCTACGAGCAGTACTTC. This codes for CASRRDSSPYEQYF.

This clone was detected only once. The J gene is TRBJ1-4, the V gene TRBV5-1; D gene uncertain. Trimming took off 0 bases at V and 8 bases at J, with 17 bases between the two ends. CDR1 and CDR2 (germline): SGHRS, YFSETQ. The CDR3 is 16 amino acids. Here the CDR3 DNA reads TGCGCCAGCAGCTTGGGTGCAGGTACATACGAAGAAAAACTGTTTTTT. Its protein is CASSLGAGTYEEKLFF.

The chain employs TRBV2 and TRBJ1-5, with TRBD1 as a possible D gene (5 bases). The germline V gene has CDR1 SNHLY and CDR2 FYNNEI. There are 16 residues in the CDR3. The V and J ends lost 2 bases and 3 bases respectively, with 14 bases between them. The CDR3 DNA follows: TGTGCCAGCAGTGAAAAGGCAGGGCTGATCAATCAGCCCCAGCATTTT. Translating it yields CASSEKAGLINQPQHF.

The gene calls are TRBV30 and TRBJ1-3, with 7 bases that match TRBD1. CDR3 length equals 12 residues. J gave up 2 bases and V 5 bases, and 0 bases lay outside the gene matches. Per the germline V gene, CDR1 is GTSNPN and CDR2 is SVGIG (reference sequence). The DNA for the CDR3 is TGTGCCTGGGGACAGGCTGGAAACACCATATATTTT. It is translated as CAWGQAGNTIYF.

This chain joins TRBV4-2 and TRBJ1-3; 10 nucleotides match TRBD1. V trimming: 8 bases; J trimming: 4 bases; junction bases outside the gene matches: 8. The CDR3 loop spans 15 amino acids. Germline V gene sequence: CDR1 LGHNA, CDR2 YNFKEQ. CDR3 amino acids: CASGEGTGVGNTIYF. DNA of the CDR3: TGTGCCAGCGGCGAGGGGACAGGGGTAGGAAACACCATATATTTT.

J is TRBJ2-5 and V is TRBV2; 9 bases agree with TRBD2. CDR1 and CDR2 from the germline V gene are SNHLY and FYNNEI. Losses at the gene ends were 2 bases for V and 1 base for J; bases not matched to a gene: 2. This CDR3 is 15 amino acids long. CDR3 nucleotide sequence: TGTGCCAGCAGTGAACTTAGCGGGGGCCAAGAGACCCAGTACTTC. Translation gives CASSELSGGQETQYF.

A single count supports this clone. This chain uses TRBV23-1 with TRBJ1-6; no firm D call. TRBV23-1 is filed as an ORF, its function uncertain. Trimming removed 6 bases at V and 2 bases at J, with 11 bases between. CDR3 length: 15 amino acids. This chain's CDR3 is CASRAHHTYNSPLHF. CDR3 DNA sequence: TGCGCCAGCAGGGCCCACCACACCTATAATTCACCCCTCCACTTT.

This sequence joins TRBV7-2 and TRBJ1-2; D call uncertain. Germline values: CDR1 SGHTA, CDR2 FQGNSA. This CDR3 comprises 11 residues. V lost 4 bases to trimming and J lost 5 bases, with 5 bases between them. The CDR3 nucleotides are TGTGCCAGCAGCTCCTATTATGGCTACACCTTC. This codes for CASSSYYGYTF.

The chain combines TRBV29-1 with TRBJ1-1; a possible D gene is TRBD1 (5 bases). The germline V gene has CDR1 SQVTM and CDR2 ANQGSEA. V gave up 3 bases and J gave up 0 bases, with 14 bases separating them. This CDR3 has 15 amino acids. CDR3 region: CSVEAGGDMNTEAFF. Written as DNA, the CDR3 is TGCAGCGTTGAGGCCGGGGGGGATATGAACACTGAAGCTTTCTTT.

The V call is TRBV7-3, the J call TRBJ2-1; D ambiguous. The CDR3 covers 15 residues. CDR1 SGHTA and CDR2 FQGTGA come from the germline V gene. The V gene lost 5 bases and the J gene lost 0 bases, with 11 bases spanning the gap. DNA of the CDR3: TGTGCCAGCAGCCCGGTCTCCGGCTCCTACAATGAGCAGTTCTTC. Translation gives CASSPVSGSYNEQFF.

V is TRBV5-4 and J is TRBJ1-3; no firm D call. The CDR3 length is 12 residues. V dropped 1 base and J dropped 4 bases, with 3 bases sitting between them. The germline CDR1 and CDR2 sequences are SGHNT and YYREEE (reference sequence). Here the CDR3 DNA reads TGTGCCAGCAGCTTGCGGGGAAACACCATATATTTT. Translation: CASSLRGNTIYF.

The chain links TRBV5-1 to TRBJ2-1; 11 bases agree with TRBD2. The CDR3 runs 14 residues. The germline V gene encodes CDR1 SGHRS and CDR2 YFSETQ. J lost 5 bases, V lost 7 bases, and 5 bases had no gene match. The CDR3 nucleotides are TGCGCCAGCCAACTTAGCGGGGGGGACAATGAGCAGTTCTTC. It codes for CASQLSGGDNEQFF.

The chain is built from TRBV2 and TRBJ2-4, with D perhaps TRBD2 (6 bases). Germline V gene lookup returns CDR1 SNHLY and CDR2 FYNNEI. Deletions cut 6 bases from V and 0 bases from J, with 6 bases between. The CDR3 is made up of 13 amino acids. CDR3 loop: CASRGLAKNIQYF. Written as DNA, the CDR3 is TGTGCCAGCAGGGGACTAGCCAAAAACATTCAGTACTTC.

The chain combines TRBV2 with TRBJ2-3, with 12 bases identical to TRBD2. This CDR3 has 16 residues. Germline V gene lookup returns CDR1 SNHLY and CDR2 FYNNEI. V was pared by 6 bases and J by 3 bases, with 7 bases of the junction left unmatched. The chain's CDR3 is CASRPASGGVTDTQYF. As DNA, the CDR3 is TGTGCCAGCAGACCCGCTAGCGGGGGGGTGACAGATACGCAGTATTTT.

The chain links TRBV19 to TRBJ1-1, with 7 nucleotides matching TRBD1. CDR1 and CDR2 (germline): LNHDA, SQIVND (reference sequence). V lost 5 bases and J lost 6; bases outside the gene matches: 12. The CDR3 extends over 15 amino acids. CDR3 residues: CASSPQTGFVPEAFF. CDR3 nucleotides: TGTGCCAGTAGTCCACAGACAGGGTTTGTCCCTGAAGCTTTCTTT.

In nucleotides, the CDR3 is TGTGCCAGCAGCTCGCGACAGGGTTCACCCCTCCACTTT. This encodes CASSSRQGSPLHF. The rearrangement links TRBV7-3 to TRBJ1-6, with TRBD1 matching over 7 bases. Germline CDR1 SGHTA, CDR2 FQGTGA. The CDR3 loop spans 13 amino acids. V trimming: 4 bases; J trimming: 9 bases; junction bases outside the gene matches: 3.

J is TRBJ1-2 and V is TRBV5-5; D call uncertain. Germline lookup yields CDR1 SGHKS and CDR2 YYEKEE (reference sequence). The CDR3 spans 14 residues. Trimming removed 2 bases from V and 7 bases from J, with 15 bases in between. The CDR3 nucleotides are TGTGCCAGCAGCTTCCTAGAGAAGGAGATTGGCTACACCTTC. As protein: CASSFLEKEIGYTF.

This rearrangement joins TRBV7-3 to TRBJ2-3; 14 bases map to TRBD2. J was trimmed by 3 bases and V by 1 base; bases with no gene match: 6. The germline gives CDR1 SGHTA, CDR2 FQGTGA. The CDR3 is 18 amino acids. For the CDR3, the DNA is TGTGCCAGCAGCTTAAGGGCGACTAGCGGGGGGGCGACAGATACGCAGTATTTT. Protein sequence: CASSLRATSGGATDTQYF.

The rearrangement uses TRBV7-3 and TRBJ1-2, with 9 bases identical to TRBD1. Trimming at V came to 2 bases and at J to 3 bases, leaving 13 bases not matched to a gene. The CDR3 length is 18 residues. CDR1 and CDR2 from the germline V gene are SGHTA and FQGTGA. The CDR3 DNA follows: TGTGCCAGCAGCTTATACCCCCAGGGTACAGGGGGCGACTATGGCTACACCTTC. It specifies CASSLYPQGTGGDYGYTF. Drawing the rest from reference TRBV7-3 and TRBJ1-2, the complete variable domain is GAGVSQTPSNKVTEKGKYVELRCDPISGHTALYWYRQSLGQGPEFLIYFQGTGAADDSGLPNDRFFAVRPEGSVSTLKIQRTERGDSAVYLCASSLYPQGTGGDYGYTFGSGTRLTVV.